The 27 T cell receptor beta chains in this list originate from one sample, sequenced in a study of T cell responses to AZD1222 COVID-19 vaccine (dated by TCRdb to about 2021). Per the publication, the time point label means: baseline before first vaccination. The library was produced with the immunoSEQ multiplex PCR assay. The table comes from immuneACCESS by way of TCRdb, which keeps in-frame sequences with V and J called. Part of the clones is missing from these tables; in studies checked, under half for an unresolved V gene and the rest for unknown reasons. This sample holds approximately 100,000 clones; around 95% were observed only once. The top ten clonotypes cover less than 2.5% of the sample. The input for sequencing was peripheral blood, taken on day 0 of AZD1222 vaccination. The receptor set was obtained from an adult in good health.

The V gene is TRBV4-2, the J gene TRBJ2-3; D remains ambiguous. V was shortened by 0 bases and J by 6 bases, with 19 bases between the two germline ends. CDR3 length equals 17 residues. Per the germline V gene, CDR1 is LGHNA and CDR2 is YNFKEQ. CDR3 bases: TGTGCCAGCAGCCAAGATCCGGTGGACGTCGTCCTCGATACGCAGTATTTT. Translating it yields CASSQDPVDVVLDTQYF.

J is TRBJ1-4 and V is TRBV14, with D uncertain. Trimming pared 4 bases from V and 8 bases from J, leaving 17 bases between. This CDR3 is built from 15 residues. CDR1 is SGHDN and CDR2 is FVKESK in the germline V gene. The CDR3 sequence: CASSPRPSMAEKLFF. The CDR3 DNA reads as TGTGCCAGCAGCCCACGGCCATCTATGGCGGAAAAACTGTTTTTT.

This clone was detected a few times. V gene TRBV2 combines with J gene TRBJ1-4, with D possibly matching TRBD1 (5 bases). The V gene's germline CDR1 is SNHLY and CDR2 FYNNEI. The CDR3 runs 17 residues. Trimming took 7 bases from V and 8 from J, leaving 26 bases between them. CDR3 sequence reads: CASTELRAGTSGEKLFF. CDR3 in DNA: TGTGCCAGCACCGAACTAAGGGCGGGGACTTCTGGGGAAAAACTGTTTTTT.

V is TRBV27 and J is TRBJ2-2; D call uncertain. Germline V lookup: CDR1 MNHEY, CDR2 SMNVEV (reference sequence). V was cut by 8 bases and J by 4 bases, with 8 bases left in between. There are 12 residues in the CDR3. CDR3 bases: TGTGCCAGCCTGTCGGGCACCGGGGAGCTGTTTTTT. It codes for CASLSGTGELFF.

The chain has TRBV28 and TRBJ1-1; D is perhaps TRBD1 (5 bases). Trimming removed 1 base at V and 5 bases at J, with 8 bases between. The V gene's germline CDR1 is MDHEN and CDR2 SYDVKM. This CDR3 is 13 amino acids long. The CDR3 DNA is TGTGCCAGCAGTTTATTCTACAGGACTGAAGCTTTCTTT. It codes for CASSLFYRTEAFF.

V gene TRBV6-1 combines with J gene TRBJ2-3; D is unclear. Germline V gene lookup returns CDR1 MNHNS and CDR2 SASEGT. The CDR3 has 14 residues. Trimming stripped 1 base from V and 6 bases from J, with 11 bases between. CDR3 residues: CASSEVSLPDTQYF. In nucleotides, the CDR3 is TGTGCCAGCAGTGAAGTATCCCTCCCCGATACGCAGTATTTT.

The rearrangement links TRBV7-2 to TRBJ2-3, with 9 nucleotides matching TRBD2. Trimming removed 4 bases from V and 2 bases from J; junction bases left unmatched: 4. Germline CDR1 reads SGHTA; CDR2 reads FQGNSA. This CDR3 spans 15 amino acids. The CDR3 spells CASSYSGGYTDTQYF. The CDR3 bases are TGTGCCAGCAGCTATAGCGGGGGCTACACAGATACGCAGTATTTT.

The genes are TRBV30 and TRBJ1-5, with TRBD1 matching over 7 bases. This CDR3 is 15 amino acids long. Germline V CDR1 and CDR2: GTSNPN, SVGIG (reference sequence). V lost 1 base to trimming and J lost 1 base; unmatched junction nucleotides: 4. The CDR3 bases are TGTGCCTGGAGTGGACAGGGAGGGAGCAATCAGCCCCAGCATTTT. Translated: CAWSGQGGSNQPQHF.

The chain uses TRBV27 and TRBJ2-7, with 7 bases that match TRBD1. The trim removed 5 bases at V and 6 bases at J, leaving 10 bases unmatched. CDR1 is MNHEY and CDR2 is SMNVEV in the germline V gene (reference sequence). There are 14 residues in the CDR3. Here the CDR3 reads CASSPRQGLGEQYF. Written as DNA, the CDR3 is TGTGCCAGCAGTCCTCGACAGGGTCTAGGCGAGCAGTACTTC.

This chain connects TRBV30 to TRBJ1-3; possible D gene TRBD1, 6 bases. The CDR3 contains 14 residues. The V end lost 0 bases, the J end lost 2 bases, and 8 bases lay between the germline ends. Germline V gene data show CDR1 as GTSNPN and CDR2 as SVGIG (reference sequence). This chain's CDR3 is CAWSVGGPGNTIYF. CDR3 DNA sequence: TGTGCCTGGAGTGTGGGGGGGCCTGGAAACACCATATATTTT.

This chain joins TRBV7-2 and TRBJ1-3, with no clear D. This CDR3 contains 14 residues. Germline V gene data show CDR1 as SGHTA and CDR2 as FQGNSA. Between the trimmed V and J ends, which lost 1 base and 4 bases, there was a span of 8 bases. CDR3 loop: CASSLGARGNTIYF. DNA for the CDR3: TGTGCCAGCAGCTTAGGAGCTAGAGGAAACACCATATATTTT.

The CDR3 sequence: CASSLGQGSSYNSPLHF. CDR3 DNA sequence: TGTGCCAGCAGCCTAGGACAGGGGAGCTCCTATAATTCACCCCTCCACTTT. V usage is TRBV5-8 and J usage is TRBJ1-6; 9 nucleotides align to TRBD1. The trim removed 4 bases at V and 0 bases at J, leaving 5 bases unmatched. Per germline, CDR1 SGHTS and CDR2 YDEGEE. CDR3 length: 17 amino acids. The variable domain in full, with the rest retrieved from reference TRBV5-8 and TRBJ1-6, is EAGVTQSPTHLIKTRGQQATLRCSPISGHTSVYWYQQALGLGLQFLLWYDEGEERNRGNFPPRFSGRQFPNYSSELNVNALELEDSALYLCASSLGQGSSYNSPLHFGNGTRLTVT.

This chain joins TRBV13 and TRBJ1-4; 9 bases map to TRBD1. The CDR3 extends over 14 amino acids. CDR1 PRHDT and CDR2 FYEKMQ come from the germline V gene (reference sequence). Trimming removed 5 bases from V and 5 bases from J; junction bases left unmatched: 3. The CDR3 DNA is TGTGCCAGCAGCCTCGGGACAGGGAATGAAAAACTGTTTTTT. Encoded protein: CASSLGTGNEKLFF.

The genes are TRBV6-2 or TRBV6-3 and TRBJ2-2; 8 nucleotides align to TRBD2. The CDR3 length is 13 residues. J lost 8 bases, V lost 5 bases, and 4 bases had no gene match. Germline lookup yields CDR1 MNHEY and CDR2 SVGEGT. CDR3: CASSATSVGELFF. The DNA for the CDR3 is TGTGCCAGCAGTGCGACTAGCGTAGGGGAGCTGTTTTTT.

The chain is built from TRBV28 and TRBJ1-1, with a possible D match to TRBD1 (6 bases). The CDR3 totals 13 residues. Trimming removed 3 bases from V and 8 bases from J, with 13 bases in between. CDR1 MDHEN and CDR2 SYDVKM come from the germline V gene. In nucleotides, the CDR3 is TGTGCCAGCAGTTTCCCCCAGGGGTACGAAGCTTTCTTT. Translation: CASSFPQGYEAFF.

The chain joins TRBV28 to TRBJ2-5, with 8 bases aligning to TRBD1. Looked up from germline, CDR1 is MDHEN and CDR2 is SYDVKM. Germline trimming cut 0 bases from V and 0 bases from J; bases unmatched to any gene: 0. The CDR3 is made up of 15 amino acids. The CDR3 DNA follows: TGTGCCAGCAGTTTATGGGACAGGGACCAAGAGACCCAGTACTTC. It codes for CASSLWDRDQETQYF.

The J gene is TRBJ1-2, the V gene TRBV21-1; TRBD1 is the table's D call, not checked against the DNA. TRBV21-1 is a pseudogene. The length of the CDR3 is 16 residues. In DNA form, the CDR3 reads TGTGCCAGCAGCAATCGACAGGGGGCGCATGACTATGGCTACACCTTC. This codes for CASSNRQGAHDYGYTF.

This clone came up once. The chain employs TRBV13 and TRBJ1-2; D is ambiguous. Germline-derived CDR1 and CDR2 are PRHDT and FYEKMQ (reference sequence). V lost 2 bases and J 1 base, leaving 8 bases between the germline ends. The CDR3 has 14 residues. The CDR3 coding sequence is TGTGCCAGCAGCTTATGGGGTTTTAACTATGGCTACACCTTC. It yields the protein CASSLWGFNYGYTF.

The chain joins TRBV5-6 to TRBJ1-2, with D tentatively TRBD1 (5 bases). Germline V gene sequence: CDR1 SGHDT, CDR2 YYEEEE. The CDR3 contains 13 residues. With 5 bases removed from V and 3 bases from J, the gap between germline ends came to 11 bases. CDR3 sequence: CASSFRADYGYTF. The CDR3 region has the DNA TGTGCCAGCAGTTTCAGGGCGGACTATGGCTACACCTTC.

The chain uses TRBV11-1 and TRBJ1-2; 9 bases fit TRBD1. Germline values: CDR1 SGHAT, CDR2 FQDESV (reference sequence). The CDR3 totals 15 residues. V was clipped by 1 base and J by 7 bases; unmatched bases: 7. The DNA for the CDR3 is TGTGCCAGCAGCTTAGGTACAGGGGGCTCTCGTGGCTACACCTTC. It yields the protein CASSLGTGGSRGYTF.

The V gene is TRBV28, the J gene TRBJ2-7; a possible D gene is TRBD1 (6 bases). CDR1 and CDR2 (germline): MDHEN, SYDVKM. The V and J ends lost 8 bases and 3 bases respectively, with 11 bases between them. CDR3 length equals 12 residues. The CDR3 loop is CASGTSSYEQYF. CDR3 DNA sequence: TGTGCCAGCGGGACAAGTAGCTACGAGCAGTACTTC.

This clone is a singleton in its sample. This chain joins TRBV5-1 and TRBJ2-7; 10 bases are shared with TRBD1. The CDR3 has 16 residues. CDR1 SGHRS and CDR2 YFSETQ come from the germline V gene. V lost 4 bases, J lost 4 bases, and 11 bases stayed unmatched. CDR3 coding DNA: TGCGCCAGCAGCCCAGCCGACAGGGGGCCGGGTTACGAGCAGTACTTC. Translation gives CASSPADRGPGYEQYF.

This clone was observed a single time. V is TRBV7-3 and J is TRBJ2-3; 10 positions agree with TRBD2. The CDR3 is made up of 15 amino acids. The germline V gene has CDR1 SGHTA and CDR2 FQGTGA. The V segment lost 5 bases and the J segment 5 bases; nucleotides outside the gene matches: 7. The CDR3 bases are TGTGCCAGCAGCCAATGGACTAGCGGTGGAGATACGCAGTATTTT. Protein sequence: CASSQWTSGGDTQYF.

This chain uses TRBV19 with TRBJ1-1; D is unresolved. V lost 5 bases to trimming and J lost 4 bases, with 8 bases between them. CDR3 length: 12 amino acids. Germline CDR1 reads LNHDA; CDR2 reads SQIVND (reference sequence). CDR3 in DNA: TGTGCCAGTAGTTCAGGAAGCACTGAAGCTTTCTTT. This sequence encodes CASSSGSTEAFF. The full variable domain, completed using reference TRBV19 and TRBJ1-1, is DGGITQSPKYLFRKEGQNVTLSCEQNLNHDAMYWYRQDPGQGLRLIYYSQIVNDFQKGDIAEGYSVSREKKESFPLTVTSAQKNPTAFYLCASSSGSTEAFFGQGTRLTVV.

The chain couples TRBV29-1 to TRBJ1-2; no clear D gene. The CDR3 covers 12 residues. Per germline, CDR1 SQVTM and CDR2 ANQGSEA. Trimming removed 7 bases at V and 6 bases at J, with 15 bases between. In DNA form, the CDR3 reads TGCAGCGCCCTCAACGGAGGAGATGGCTACACCTTC. It codes for CSALNGGDGYTF.

V and J are TRBV9 and TRBJ1-1, with D unresolved. Deletions cut 2 bases from V and 0 bases from J, with 8 bases between. The CDR3 is 14 residues long. Germline V gene lookup returns CDR1 SGDLS and CDR2 YYNGEE. CDR3 loop: CASSVGQMNTEAFF. CDR3 bases: TGTGCCAGCAGCGTGGGCCAAATGAACACTGAAGCTTTCTTT. The complete variable domain, with remaining parts taken from reference TRBV9 and TRBJ1-1, reads DSGVTQTPKHLITATGQRVTLRCSPRSGDLSVYWYQQSLDQGLQFLIQYYNGEERAKGNILERFSAQQFPDLHSELNLSSLELGDSALYFCASSVGQMNTEAFFGQGTRLTVV.

This chain connects TRBV7-6 to TRBJ2-7, with 13 bases lining up with TRBD2. CDR1 SGHVS and CDR2 FNYEAQ come from the germline V gene. This CDR3 comprises 16 residues. Trimming at V came to 5 bases and at J to 1 base, leaving 5 bases not matched to a gene. CDR3 DNA sequence: TGTGCCAGCAGCCTGGGGACTAGCGGGACGTCCTACGAGCAGTACTTC. This codes for CASSLGTSGTSYEQYF. Combining the CDR3 with reference TRBV7-6 and TRBJ2-7 gives the whole variable domain GAGVSQSPRYKVTKRGQDVALRCDPISGHVSLYWYRQALGQGPEFLTYFNYEAQQDKSGLPNDRFSAERPEGSISTLTIQRTEQRDSAMYRCASSLGTSGTSYEQYFGPGTRLTVT.